One and the same sample provided the 25 T cell receptor beta chains below, sequenced in a study of regulatory T cells in long-lasting Graves disease. Time point noted: persistent/refractory GD, antithyroid drugs over 5 years with positive TRAb. Isolated PBMC RNA provided the starting material for the TCR library. Library construction for TCR beta used iRepertoire HTBI primers and Arm-PCR of CDR3 regions. TCRdb analysed the multiplex PCR reads with MiXCR anew, one entry per CDR3 protein. The data hold approximately 350,000 distinct CDR3 sequences, with roughly 24% observed a single time. This specimen consisted of peripheral blood mononuclear cells (PBMCs), obtained when the disease was refractory, from a patient treated with antithyroid drugs. The receptor set was obtained from a woman in her forties with Graves disease.

The chain uses TRBV20-1 and TRBJ1-1; D may be TRBD1 (6 bases). This CDR3 spans 12 amino acids. Germline CDR1 and CDR2: DFQATT and SNEGSKA (reference sequence). V lost 0 bases and J 12 bases, leaving 14 bases between the germline ends. The CDR3 is CSARDRGGTPFF. The DNA for the CDR3 is TGCAGTGCTAGAGATCGGGGAGGGACACCTTTCTTT.

This clonotype was picked up a small number of times. The chain employs TRBV9 and TRBJ2-7; 7 bases line up with TRBD1. The germline V gene has CDR1 SGDLS and CDR2 YYNGEE. With V trimmed by 0 bases and J by 3 bases, 3 bases remained unmatched. CDR3 size: 14 residues. CDR3 region: CASSVARQGYEQYF. DNA for the CDR3: TGTGCCAGCAGCGTAGCTAGACAGGGCTACGAGCAGTACTTC.

This clonotype showed up many times. The chain carries TRBV6-1 and TRBJ2-5; 10 positions agree with TRBD2. The CDR3 is 13 residues long. Looked up from germline, CDR1 is MNHNS and CDR2 is SASEGT. With 8 bases clipped from V and 4 bases from J, the junction kept 4 bases outside the gene matches. The CDR3 spells CASRGLARETQYF. The DNA for the CDR3 is TGTGCCAGCCGGGGACTAGCGCGAGAGACCCAGTACTTC.

In this sample, this clonotype turned up a few times. The gene calls are TRBV6-4 and TRBJ1-5, with D tentatively TRBD1 (5 bases). Trimming stripped 2 bases from V and 2 bases from J, with 22 bases between. The CDR3 has 19 residues. Per the germline V gene, CDR1 is MRHNA and CDR2 is SNTAGT. The CDR3 region has the DNA TGTGCCAGCAGTGACCCAAGTCGGCAGGGCACAATCGGCAATCAGCCCCAGCATTTT. Translation: CASSDPSRQGTIGNQPQHF.

The chain is built from TRBV2 and TRBJ2-1, with TRBD2 identical over 13 bases. The germline V gene encodes CDR1 SNHLY and CDR2 FYNNEI. The CDR3 totals 15 residues. J lost 6 bases, V lost 6 bases, and 5 bases had no gene match. CDR3 sequence (DNA): TGTGCCAGCAGCTCAGGACTAGCGGGAGCCAATGAGCAGTTCTTC. Amino acid sequence: CASSSGLAGANEQFF.

This clonotype was seen repeatedly, ten times or more. The rearrangement uses TRBV6-5 and TRBJ1-1, with 7 bases that match TRBD1. Per germline, CDR1 MNHEY and CDR2 SVGAGI. This CDR3 has 21 amino acids. The trim removed 0 bases at V and 5 bases at J, leaving 24 bases unmatched. CDR3 DNA sequence: TGTGCCAGCAGTTACTCCCTGTATCATTGGCAGGGGGTCATGGAGAGGACTGAAGCTTTCTTT. This codes for CASSYSLYHWQGVMERTEAFF.

This clonotype was seen many times. V gene TRBV20-1 combines with J gene TRBJ2-7; D unresolved. V was trimmed by 3 bases and J by 4 bases, leaving 7 bases between them. The CDR3 extends over 11 amino acids. Germline V CDR1 and CDR2: DFQATT, SNEGSKA (reference sequence). The DNA of the CDR3 is TGCAGTGCTAGGACCTCTTACGAGCAGTACTTC. Residues: CSARTSYEQYF.

This clonotype has only a few counts. V and J are TRBV12-5 and TRBJ1-1; tentative D call: TRBD1 (5 bases). This CDR3 spans 13 amino acids. V was pared by 6 bases and J by 6 bases, with 14 bases between. From germline, CDR1 is LGHNT and CDR2 FRNRAP. CDR3 DNA: TGTGCTAGTGGCCTGGGGGGGAGTTCTGAAGCTTTCTTT. Protein: CASGLGGSSEAFF.

In this sample, this clonotype turned up many times. The CDR3 loop reads CASSLGVGHSNQPQHF. The CDR3 nucleotides read TGTGCCAGCAGCTTAGGGGTGGGACACTCAAATCAGCCCCAGCATTTT. The V and J genes are TRBV11-2 and TRBJ1-5; D might be TRBD1 (6 bases). V was shortened by 1 base and J by 4 bases, with 14 bases between the two germline ends. The CDR3 is made up of 16 amino acids. Germline lookup yields CDR1 SGHAT and CDR2 FQNNGV.

This chain links TRBV30 with TRBJ2-6; no clear D. In germline, CDR1 is GTSNPN, CDR2 SVGIG (reference sequence). Trimming shortened V by 7 bases and J by 1 base, and 8 bases separated the two germline ends. CDR3 length: 13 residues. CDR3 loop: CAYLVSGANVLTF. CDR3 in DNA: TGTGCCTACCTAGTTTCTGGGGCCAACGTCCTGACTTTC.

This clonotype was picked up many times. The chain links TRBV2 to TRBJ2-2; D gene ambiguous. CDR1 is SNHLY and CDR2 is FYNNEI in the germline V gene. The CDR3 is made up of 11 amino acids. Trimming pared 7 bases from V and 5 bases from J, leaving 5 bases between. CDR3 in DNA: TGTGCCAGCAAGGAGACCGGGGAGCTGTTTTTT. Translating it yields CASKETGELFF.

Ten or more counts support this clonotype. The gene calls are TRBV12-3 or TRBV12-4 and TRBJ1-1; D gene unclear. The CDR3 runs to 13 residues. Trimming shortened V by 2 bases and J by 5 bases, and 9 bases separated the two germline ends. The CDR3 bases are TGTGCCAGCAGTTTAACGAGACGGACTGAAGCTTTCTTT. This sequence encodes CASSLTRRTEAFF.

The chain employs TRBV7-9 and TRBJ2-5, with TRBD2 matching over 10 bases. This CDR3 has 15 amino acids. V shed 5 bases, J shed 5 bases, and the junction held 8 bases outside the gene matches. The germline gives CDR1 SEHNR, CDR2 FQNEAQ (reference sequence). The CDR3 reads CASSQPSGSPETQYF. The CDR3 DNA sequence: TGTGCCAGCAGCCAACCTAGCGGGAGTCCGGAGACCCAGTACTTC.

This clonotype has only a few counts. The chain joins TRBV20-1 to TRBJ1-6; TRBD1 aligns across 8 bases. V lost 5 bases to trimming and J lost 5 bases; unmatched junction nucleotides: 14. The germline V gene encodes CDR1 DFQATT and CDR2 SNEGSKA (reference sequence). CDR3 length equals 17 residues. In DNA, the CDR3 is TGCAGTGCTCCAAGAACCCAGGGGGCAAGTGATAATTCACCCCTCCACTTT. The encoded protein is CSAPRTQGASDNSPLHF.

This clonotype was observed many times. V and J are TRBV11-2 and TRBJ1-1, with a possible D match to TRBD1 (5 bases). V was cut by 7 bases and J by 1 base, with 10 bases left in between. CDR3 length equals 13 residues. The germline V gene has CDR1 SGHAT and CDR2 FQNNGV. CDR3 DNA: TGTGCCAGCATGAAGGGGAGGAACACTGAAGCTTTCTTT. It is translated as CASMKGRNTEAFF. Filled out from reference TRBV11-2 and TRBJ1-1, the complete variable domain reads EAGVAQSPRYKIIEKRQSVAFWCNPISGHATLYWYQQILGQGPKLLIQFQNNGVVDDSQLPKDRFSAERLKGVDSTLKIQPAKLEDSAVYLCASMKGRNTEAFFGQGTRLTVV.

This clonotype occurred many times. V and J are TRBV28 and TRBJ2-2; 10 bases line up with TRBD2. The CDR3 extends over 15 amino acids. Trimming removed 7 bases from V and 5 bases from J; junction bases left unmatched: 7. Germline CDR1 and CDR2: MDHEN and SYDVKM. For the CDR3, the DNA is TGTGCCAGCACCTGGGCTAGCGGGAGAACCGGGGAGCTGTTTTTT. Residues: CASTWASGRTGELFF.

This clonotype was counted many times. The chain joins TRBV2 to TRBJ2-2; D not resolved. V was shortened by 7 bases and J by 6 bases, with 6 bases between the two germline ends. The length of the CDR3 is 11 residues. The germline V gene encodes CDR1 SNHLY and CDR2 FYNNEI. The CDR3 DNA reads as TGTGCCAGCACCTACCCCGGGGAGCTGTTTTTT. Encoded protein: CASTYPGELFF.

This clonotype was detected ten times or more. DNA of the CDR3: TGTGCCAGCAGCCCCAGCGGGGGCCCCTACGAGCAGTACTTC. As protein: CASSPSGGPYEQYF. The genes are TRBV11-2 and TRBJ2-7; 8 bases map to TRBD2. After removal of 5 bases from V and 2 bases from J, the junction contained 5 bases not matched to a gene. CDR1 is SGHAT, CDR2 FQNNGV, per germline. The CDR3 is 14 amino acids.

The V and J genes are TRBV20-1 and TRBJ1-4, with no clear D. The germline V gene encodes CDR1 DFQATT and CDR2 SNEGSKA (reference sequence). V lost 6 bases and J 4 bases, leaving 9 bases between the germline ends. This CDR3 has 12 amino acids. CDR3 amino acids: CSAHKGNEKLFF. As DNA, the CDR3 is TGCAGTGCACACAAGGGTAATGAAAAACTGTTTTTT.

The chain uses TRBV7-6 and TRBJ2-7; D not certain. Germline CDR1 and CDR2: SGHVS and FNYEAQ. CDR3 length: 13 residues. The V gene lost 2 bases and the J gene lost 5 bases, with 10 bases spanning the gap. CDR3 region: CASSLTGPHEQYF. The CDR3 nucleotides read TGTGCCAGCAGCTTAACGGGTCCTCACGAGCAGTACTTC. Full variable domain (rest looked up from reference TRBV7-6 and TRBJ2-7): GAGVSQSPRYKVTKRGQDVALRCDPISGHVSLYWYRQALGQGPEFLTYFNYEAQQDKSGLPNDRFSAERPEGSISTLTIQRTEQRDSAMYRCASSLTGPHEQYFGPGTRLTVT.

There are many counts of this clonotype. The chain employs TRBV6-5 and TRBJ1-1, with no clear D. Germline V gives CDR1 MNHEY, CDR2 SVGAGI. The V end lost 6 bases, the J end lost 3 bases, and 11 bases lay between the germline ends. This CDR3 is 13 amino acids long. In nucleotides, the CDR3 is TGTGCCAGCAGCTACAGTGCTTACACTGAAGCTTTCTTT. Protein: CASSYSAYTEAFF.

This clonotype was seen many times. The rearrangement uses TRBV28 and TRBJ1-1, with D unclear. The CDR3 has 12 amino acids. V was cut by 3 bases and J by 1 base, with 3 bases left in between. Germline V lookup: CDR1 MDHEN, CDR2 SYDVKM. Here the CDR3 DNA reads TGTGCCAGCAGTTTTTGGAACACTGAAGCTTTCTTT. It yields the protein CASSFWNTEAFF. The whole variable domain, filled in from reference TRBV28 and TRBJ1-1, reads DVKVTQSSRYLVKRTGEKVFLECVQDMDHENMFWYRQDPGLGLRLIYFSYDVKMKEKGDIPEGYSVSREKKERFSLILESASTNQTSMYLCASSFWNTEAFFGQGTRLTVV.

This clonotype came up many times. The rearrangement uses TRBV28 and TRBJ1-4, with TRBD1 as a possible D gene (5 bases). Germline values: CDR1 MDHEN, CDR2 SYDVKM. V lost 5 bases and J 8 bases, leaving 18 bases between the germline ends. This CDR3 is 15 amino acids long. The CDR3 loop reads CASSLRTPTAEKLFF. The DNA of the CDR3 is TGTGCCAGCAGTCTCCGGACACCGACCGCCGAAAAACTGTTTTTT. The full variable domain, in which reference TRBV28 and TRBJ1-4 provide the parts outside the CDR3, is DVKVTQSSRYLVKRTGEKVFLECVQDMDHENMFWYRQDPGLGLRLIYFSYDVKMKEKGDIPEGYSVSREKKERFSLILESASTNQTSMYLCASSLRTPTAEKLFFGSGTQLSVL.

The rearrangement joins TRBV3-1 to TRBJ2-5, with D possibly matching TRBD2 (5 bases). CDR1 and CDR2 from the germline V gene are LGHDT and YNNKEL (reference sequence). V was trimmed by 5 bases and J by 3 bases, leaving 16 bases between them. The CDR3 runs to 15 residues. The CDR3 region has the DNA TGTGCCAGCAGCTCTCGAGGACTGGCGGAAGAGACCCAGTACTTC. This gives the protein CASSSRGLAEETQYF.

This clonotype was detected a few times. The chain couples TRBV20-1 to TRBJ1-1; the D is unclear. The CDR3 sequence is 12 residues long. CDR1 is DFQATT, CDR2 SNEGSKA, per germline (reference sequence). V was cut by 7 bases and J by 5 bases, with 14 bases left in between. CDR3 in DNA: TGCAGTGTACGTACATCAAAAACTGAAGCTTTCTTT. It yields the protein CSVRTSKTEAFF.